This T cell receptor beta chain was captured in a study of persistence of HIV-infected CD4 T cells. Study-wide background: A median of around 8 years of suppressive ART preceded sampling.

An overlapping HIV-1 Gag peptide pool stimulated these cells at roughly 1 ug/peptide/mL. CD40L-negative CD69-negative CD45RO-high memory CD4+ T cells were sorted as populations depleted of antigen-responding cells. Stimulated PBMCs had first been depleted of CD8+ T cells. In the case of this clone: Antigen: not known.

Sequencing used immunoSEQ version 4 in survey mode. The data were produced by immunoSEQ multiplex PCR, yet TCRdb's version contains in-frame clones alone and is incomplete. Here the sample spans about 36,000 clones, approximately 87% being singletons. The source is an adult with HIV. The donor label of this sample is uncertain. The specimen comprised cultured CD4+ T cells from PBMCs, sampled from a patient who received antiretroviral therapy.

The chain's CDR3 is CASSPQAGNSGNTIYF. As DNA, the CDR3 is TGTGCCAGCAGCCCTCAGGCAGGCAACTCTGGAAACACCATATATTTT. The rearrangement uses TRBV7-2 and TRBJ1-3; D gene uncertain. Looked up from germline, CDR1 is SGHTA and CDR2 is FQGNSA. The CDR3 length is 16 residues. Trimming took 5 bases from V and 0 from J, leaving 14 bases between them.